These T cell receptor beta chains were read from a single sample in a study of cytomegalovirus exposure and HLA in healthy donors. Assay used: immunoSEQ multiplex PCR; TCRdb lists only in-frame clones, some missing. The repertoire includes 150,000 to 200,000 clones, about 83% of them detected once, and about 6% sits in the top ten. The specimen was PBMCs. These receptors were collected from a woman in her 30s in good health and CMV-seropositive. CDR3s include the opening cysteine and the closing phenylalanine or tryptophan. A D gene is named only where the DNA matches it firmly. Size values are once, few and many counts, or a class for expanded clones, and some rows have none.

.	TRBV2	TRBJ2-2	TRBD2	CASKGLAENTGELFF	TGTGCCAGCAAGGGACTAGCGGAGAACACCGGGGAGCTGTTTTTT
few	TRBV27	TRBJ2-5	TRBD1	CASSPLDRGELGETQYF	TGTGCCAGCAGTCCCTTGGACAGGGGGGAATTAGGGGAGACCCAGTACTTC
few	TRBV7-7	TRBJ2-5	TRBD1	CASSLNPGTGGAETQYF	TGTGCTAGCAGCTTAAATCCGGGGACAGGGGGGGCAGAGACCCAGTACTTC
.	TRBV6-5	TRBJ1-2	.	CASSYSSGGRGYGYTF	TGTGCCAGCAGTTACTCTTCCGGGGGTCGGGGCTATGGCTACACCTTC
.	TRBV9	TRBJ2-4	TRBD2	CASSVGGGGSNIQYF	TGTGCCAGCAGCGTGGGCGGCGGGGGTTCAAACATTCAGTACTTC
.	TRBV5-1	TRBJ1-6	TRBD1	CASSLWTGAGSPLHF	TGCGCCAGCAGCTTGTGGACAGGGGCGGGTTCACCCCTCCACTTT
.	TRBV6-1	TRBJ2-5	.	CASSEDPSGVETQYF	TGTGCCAGCAGTGAGGATCCGTCAGGGGTGGAGACCCAGTACTTC
few	TRBV6-6	TRBJ1-1	.	CASSYFTGLRTEAFF	TGTGCCAGCAGTTACTTTACAGGGTTAAGGACTGAAGCTTTCTTT
few	TRBV6-5	TRBJ1-4	TRBD1	CASSRWDSYEKLFF	TGTGCCAGCTCACGTTGGGACAGTTATGAAAAACTGTTTTTT
.	TRBV6-4	TRBJ1-2	.	CASSDSKGHNNNYGYTF	TGTGCCAGCAGTGACTCGAAGGGGCACAATAATAACTATGGCTACACCTTC
.	TRBV5-5	TRBJ1-5	.	CASSPRVSGAGNQPQHF	TGTGCCAGCAGCCCCCGTGTATCAGGGGCAGGCAATCAGCCCCAGCATTTT
few	TRBV5-1	TRBJ1-1	.	CASSPGGEAFF	TGCGCCAGCAGCCCGGGGGGCGAAGCTTTCTTT
.	TRBV5-1	TRBJ1-6	.	CASSLEGAYNSPLHF	TGCGCCAGCAGCTTGGAGGGGGCCTATAATTCACCCCTCCACTTT
.	TRBV11-2	TRBJ1-5	.	CASSLVGPPTPQHF	TGTGCCAGCAGCTTAGTGGGCCCCCCGACGCCCCAGCATTTT
.	TRBV13	TRBJ2-3	TRBD2	CASSLLAGGPDTQYF	TGTGCCAGCAGCTTACTAGCGGGAGGGCCAGATACGCAGTATTTT
once	TRBV6-6	TRBJ1-1	.	CASSSDTEAFF	TGTGCCAGCAGTTCGGACACTGAAGCTTTCTTT
.	TRBV10-1	TRBJ2-1	TRBD2	CASSEKRGLPPFF	TGCGCCAGCAGTGAAAAGCGGGGGTTGCCCCCGTTCTTC
.	TRBV9	TRBJ1-2	TRBD1	CASSVGMTGPNTNYGYTF	TGTGCCAGCAGCGTGGGGATGACAGGGCCCAATACTAACTATGGCTACACCTTC
.	TRBV11-2	TRBJ2-5	.	CASSFGPGGTQYF	TGTGCCAGCAGCTTCGGCCCAGGAGGGACCCAGTACTTC
.	TRBV5-4	TRBJ2-1	TRBD2	CASSLGASGGTYNEQFF	TGTGCCAGCAGCTTGGGCGCTAGCGGGGGGACCTACAATGAGCAGTTCTTC
.	TRBV18	TRBJ2-6	.	CASSPREAISGANVLTF	TGTGCCAGCTCACCACGGGAGGCAATCTCTGGGGCCAACGTCCTGACTTTC
.	TRBV14	TRBJ1-1	.	CASSQVPPRSFF	TGTGCCAGCAGCCAAGTCCCCCCGCGGAGCTTCTTT
.	TRBV5-1	TRBJ2-4	TRBD2	CASSSPAGGPSKNIQYF	TGCGCCAGCAGTAGCCCTGCGGGAGGGCCCTCCAAAAACATTCAGTACTTC
.	TRBV2	TRBJ2-1	.	CASSGRTRATLGEQFF	TGTGCCAGCAGCGGACGGACCAGGGCCACCCTTGGTGAGCAGTTCTTC
.	TRBV2	TRBJ2-1	.	CASLGGRAPLNEQFF	TGTGCCAGCTTGGGGGGGCGGGCACCACTCAATGAGCAGTTCTTC
.	TRBV9	TRBJ1-6	.	CASSVGRDSPLHF	TGTGCCAGCAGCGTAGGGAGGGATTCACCCCTCCACTTT